These 3 T cell receptor beta chains originate from one sample sequenced in a study of blood T cell repertoires in COVID-19. Produced via immunoSEQ multiplex PCR; TCRdb's table is partial and in-frame only. The sample lists about 280,000 clones, 85% occurring once. The sequenced sample consisted of PBMCs or T cells enriched from blood (not recorded which). These receptors originate from a woman aged 45-65 years who had recovered from COVID-19.

The chain combines TRBV28 with TRBJ1-4; TRBD1 agrees at 10 bases. V lost 3 bases and J lost 14; bases outside the gene matches: 12. CDR1 and CDR2 (germline): MDHEN, SYDVKM. The CDR3 is made up of 15 amino acids. The CDR3 nucleotides read TGTGCCAGCAGTTTCTCCGGGACAGGGGTTGAGGGGCTGTTTTTT. It translates to CASSFSGTGVEGLFF.

V and J are TRBV11-3 and TRBJ2-3; TRBD2 agrees at 9 bases. Trimming removed 5 bases from V and 5 bases from J; junction bases left unmatched: 11. This CDR3 is 16 amino acids long. Germline V gene lookup returns CDR1 SGHNT and CDR2 YENEEA. As DNA, the CDR3 is TGTGCCAGCAGCGCTAGCGGGAAGGTCGTGGGAGATACGCAGTATTTT. Encoded protein: CASSASGKVVGDTQYF.

This rearrangement joins TRBV28 to TRBJ1-2, with TRBD1 as a possible D gene (6 bases). There are 13 residues in the CDR3. V was clipped by 10 bases and J by 11 bases, with 23 bases between them. Germline assignment: CDR1 MDHEN and CDR2 SYDVKM. The CDR3 loop is CAITGGRAQGYTF. CDR3 DNA sequence: TGTGCCATCACGGGGGGGCGGGCCCAAGGGTACACCTTC.